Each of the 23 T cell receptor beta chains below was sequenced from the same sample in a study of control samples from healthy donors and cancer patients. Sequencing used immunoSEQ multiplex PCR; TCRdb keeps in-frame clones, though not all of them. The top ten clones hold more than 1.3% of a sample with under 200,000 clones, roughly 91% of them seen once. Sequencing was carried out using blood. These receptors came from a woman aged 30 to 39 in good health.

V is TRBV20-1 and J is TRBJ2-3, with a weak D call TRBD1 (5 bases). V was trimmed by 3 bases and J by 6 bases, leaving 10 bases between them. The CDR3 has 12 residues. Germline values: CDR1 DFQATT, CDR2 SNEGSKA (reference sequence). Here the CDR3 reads CSASQGADTQYF. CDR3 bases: TGCAGTGCTAGTCAGGGCGCGGATACGCAGTATTTT.

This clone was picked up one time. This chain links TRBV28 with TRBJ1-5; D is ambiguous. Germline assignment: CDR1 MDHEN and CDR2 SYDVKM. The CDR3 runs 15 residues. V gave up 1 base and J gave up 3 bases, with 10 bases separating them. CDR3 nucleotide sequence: TGTGCCAGCAGTTTATTTAGGCCAGACAATCAGCCCCAGCATTTT. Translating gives CASSLFRPDNQPQHF.

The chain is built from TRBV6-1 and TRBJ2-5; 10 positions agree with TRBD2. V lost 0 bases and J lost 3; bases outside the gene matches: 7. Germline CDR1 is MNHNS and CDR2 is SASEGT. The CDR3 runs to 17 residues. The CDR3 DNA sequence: TGTGCCAGCAGTGAAGCGGGTATACTAGCGGGGAAAGAGACCCAGTACTTC. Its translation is CASSEAGILAGKETQYF.

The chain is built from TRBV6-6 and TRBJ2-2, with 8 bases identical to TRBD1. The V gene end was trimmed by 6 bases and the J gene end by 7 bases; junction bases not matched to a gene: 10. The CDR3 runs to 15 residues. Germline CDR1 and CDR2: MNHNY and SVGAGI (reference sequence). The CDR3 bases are TGTGCCAGCAGAAAATGGGACAGGTCTGGCGGGGAGCTGTTTTTT. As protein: CASRKWDRSGGELFF.

The CDR3 spells CASSLPNRDRGRGYTF. The CDR3 DNA sequence: TGTGCCAGCAGCTTACCGAACCGGGACAGGGGCCGTGGCTACACCTTC. V and J are TRBV11-2 and TRBJ1-2, with 10 bases fitting TRBD1. Losses at the gene ends were 2 bases for V and 7 bases for J; bases not matched to a gene: 10. The CDR3 is 16 amino acids. Looked up from germline, CDR1 is SGHAT and CDR2 is FQNNGV.

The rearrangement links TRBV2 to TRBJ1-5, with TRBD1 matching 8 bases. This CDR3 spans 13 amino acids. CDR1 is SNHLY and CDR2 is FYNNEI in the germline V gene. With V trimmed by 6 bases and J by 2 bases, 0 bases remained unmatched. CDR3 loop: CASRGQGNQPQHF. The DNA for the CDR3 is TGTGCCAGCAGGGGACAGGGCAATCAGCCCCAGCATTTT. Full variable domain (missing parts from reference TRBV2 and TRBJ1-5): EPEVTQTPSHQVTQMGQEVILRCVPISNHLYFYWYRQILGQKVEFLVSFYNNEISEKSEIFDDQFSVERPDGSNFTLKIRSTKLEDSAMYFCASRGQGNQPQHFGDGTRLSIL.

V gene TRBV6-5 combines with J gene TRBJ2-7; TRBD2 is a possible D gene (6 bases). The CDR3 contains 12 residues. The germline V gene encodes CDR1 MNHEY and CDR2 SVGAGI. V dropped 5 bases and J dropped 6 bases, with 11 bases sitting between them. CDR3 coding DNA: TGTGCCAGCAGTAATAGGGAGGCCGAGCAGTACTTC. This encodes CASSNREAEQYF.

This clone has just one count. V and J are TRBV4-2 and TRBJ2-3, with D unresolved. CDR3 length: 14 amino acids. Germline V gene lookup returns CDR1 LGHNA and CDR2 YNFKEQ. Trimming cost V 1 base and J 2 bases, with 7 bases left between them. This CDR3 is CASSQGQITDTQYF. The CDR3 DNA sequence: TGTGCCAGCAGCCAAGGGCAGATCACAGATACGCAGTATTTT.

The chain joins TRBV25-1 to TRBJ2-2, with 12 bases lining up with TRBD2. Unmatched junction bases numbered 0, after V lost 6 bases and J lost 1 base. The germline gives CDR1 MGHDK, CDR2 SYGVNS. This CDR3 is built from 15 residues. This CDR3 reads CASRGLAGNTGELFF. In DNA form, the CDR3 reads TGTGCCAGCAGGGGACTAGCGGGGAACACCGGGGAGCTGTTTTTT. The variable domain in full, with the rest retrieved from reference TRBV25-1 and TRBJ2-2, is EADIYQTPRYLVIGTGKKITLECSQTMGHDKMYWYQQDPGMELHLIHYSYGVNSTEKGDLSSESTVSRIRTEHFPLTLESARPSHTSQYLCASRGLAGNTGELFFGEGSRLTVL.

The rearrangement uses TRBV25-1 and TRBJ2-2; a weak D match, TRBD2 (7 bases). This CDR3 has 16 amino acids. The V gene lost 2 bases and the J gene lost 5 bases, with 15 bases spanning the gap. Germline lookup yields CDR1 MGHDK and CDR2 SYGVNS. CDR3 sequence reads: CASSENGGTPTGELFF. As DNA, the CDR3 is TGTGCCAGCAGTGAAAACGGGGGGACACCGACCGGGGAGCTGTTTTTT.

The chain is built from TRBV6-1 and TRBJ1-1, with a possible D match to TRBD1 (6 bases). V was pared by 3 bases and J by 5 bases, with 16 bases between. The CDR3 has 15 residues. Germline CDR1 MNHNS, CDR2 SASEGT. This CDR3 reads CASSDLSGVGTEAFF. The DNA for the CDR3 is TGTGCCAGCAGTGATTTGTCAGGGGTAGGGACTGAAGCTTTCTTT.

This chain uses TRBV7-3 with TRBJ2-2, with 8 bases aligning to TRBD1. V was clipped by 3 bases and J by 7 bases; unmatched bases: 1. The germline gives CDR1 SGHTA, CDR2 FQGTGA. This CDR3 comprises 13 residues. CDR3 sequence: CASSFTGGGELFF. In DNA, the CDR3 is TGTGCCAGCAGCTTCACAGGGGGCGGGGAGCTGTTTTTT.

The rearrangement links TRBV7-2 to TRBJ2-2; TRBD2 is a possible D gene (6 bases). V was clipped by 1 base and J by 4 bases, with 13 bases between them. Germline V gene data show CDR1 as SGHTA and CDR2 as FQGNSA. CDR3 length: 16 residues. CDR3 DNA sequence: TGTGCCAGCAGCTTAGGAGGCGGGACGGTCACCGGGGAGCTGTTTTTT. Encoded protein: CASSLGGGTVTGELFF.

The CDR3 is CASRETVNYGYTF. The CDR3 bases are TGTGCCAGCAGAGAGACAGTTAACTATGGCTACACCTTC. V usage is TRBV12-3 or TRBV12-4 and J usage is TRBJ1-2; a possible D gene is TRBD1 (5 bases). The CDR3 has 13 residues. V was cut by 6 bases and J by 1 base, with 9 bases left in between.

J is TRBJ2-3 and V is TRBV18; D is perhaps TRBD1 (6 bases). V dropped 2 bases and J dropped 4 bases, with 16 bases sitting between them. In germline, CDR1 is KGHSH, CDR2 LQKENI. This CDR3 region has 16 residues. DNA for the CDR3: TGTGCCAGCTCACCAATTACGTCAGGGGCTTCAGATACGCAGTATTTT. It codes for CASSPITSGASDTQYF.

The chain's CDR3 is CASSFRTGTSAKNIQYF. The DNA for the CDR3 is TGTGCCAGTAGTTTTCGGACCGGGACTAGCGCCAAAAACATTCAGTACTTC. The rearrangement uses TRBV19 and TRBJ2-4, with 9 nucleotides matching TRBD2. Trimming at V came to 5 bases and at J to 1 base, leaving 9 bases not matched to a gene. This CDR3 is built from 17 residues. The germline gives CDR1 LNHDA, CDR2 SQIVND (reference sequence).

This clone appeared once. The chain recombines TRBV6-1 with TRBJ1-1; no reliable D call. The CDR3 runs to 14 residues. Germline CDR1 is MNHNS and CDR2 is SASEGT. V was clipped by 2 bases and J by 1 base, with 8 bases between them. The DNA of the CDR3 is TGTGCCAGCAGTGAAAATTCGGGGAACACTGAAGCTTTCTTT. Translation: CASSENSGNTEAFF.

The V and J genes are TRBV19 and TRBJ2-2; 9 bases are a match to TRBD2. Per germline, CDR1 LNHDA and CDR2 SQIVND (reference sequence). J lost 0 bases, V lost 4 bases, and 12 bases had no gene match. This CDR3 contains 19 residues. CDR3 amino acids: CASSRMRASGTANTGELFF. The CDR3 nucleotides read TGTGCCAGTAGTAGGATGAGGGCTAGCGGGACCGCGAACACCGGGGAGCTGTTTTTT.

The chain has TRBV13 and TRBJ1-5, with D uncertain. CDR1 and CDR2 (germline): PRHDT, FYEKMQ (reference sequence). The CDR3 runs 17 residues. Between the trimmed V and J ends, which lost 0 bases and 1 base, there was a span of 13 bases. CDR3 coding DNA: TGTGCCAGCAGCTTAGGCCTAATGAGGCTGAGCAATCAGCCCCAGCATTTT. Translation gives CASSLGLMRLSNQPQHF.

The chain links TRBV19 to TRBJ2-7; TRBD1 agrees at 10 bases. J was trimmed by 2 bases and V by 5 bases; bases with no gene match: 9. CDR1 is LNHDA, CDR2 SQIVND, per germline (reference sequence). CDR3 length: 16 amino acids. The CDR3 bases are TGTGCCAGTAGTCCCCGGACAGGGGGATTCACCTACGAGCAGTACTTC. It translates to CASSPRTGGFTYEQYF.

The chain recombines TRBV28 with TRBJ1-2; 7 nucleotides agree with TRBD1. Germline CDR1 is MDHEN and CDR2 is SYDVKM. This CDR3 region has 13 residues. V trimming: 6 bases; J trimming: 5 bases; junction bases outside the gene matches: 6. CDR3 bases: TGTGCCAGCAGCCGACAGGGCCCGTATGGCTACACCTTC. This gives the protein CASSRQGPYGYTF.

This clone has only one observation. The chain's CDR3 is CATSIDGNTIYF. Written as DNA, the CDR3 is TGTGCCACCAGCATCGACGGGAACACCATATATTTT. The chain combines TRBV15 with TRBJ1-3; D call uncertain. CDR1 is LNHNV and CDR2 is YYDKDF in the germline V gene (reference sequence). This CDR3 region has 12 residues. The ends were cut back, 4 bases at V and 7 bases at J, with 8 bases in the middle.

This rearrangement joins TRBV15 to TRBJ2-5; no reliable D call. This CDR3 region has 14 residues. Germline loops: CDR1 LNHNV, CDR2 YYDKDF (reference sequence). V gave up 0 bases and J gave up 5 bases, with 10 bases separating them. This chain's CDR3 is CATSRDLGRETQYF. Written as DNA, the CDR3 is TGTGCCACCAGCAGAGATCTAGGCCGGGAGACCCAGTACTTC.